The rows below give T cell receptor beta chains drawn from one sample of a study of blood T cell repertoires in COVID-19. This table comes from immunoSEQ multiplex PCR, and its TCRdb copy is limited to in-frame clones, with some not included. Among over 60,000 clones listed, around 80% were seen once. Sequencing was done on a sample of peripheral blood. The receptors come from a human donor in a cohort sampled during active COVID-19. Both conserved end residues are part of each CDR3. The order of the fields is V gene, D gene, clone size, J gene, CDR3 protein, CDR3 DNA. The D gene is left open where the match is weak. Only part of the rows carry a size: once, few, many, or a class if the clone is expanded.

TRBV6-5	.	.	TRBJ1-3	CASTQGPGNTIYF	TGTGCCAGCACCCAGGGCCCTGGAAACACCATATATTTT
TRBV30	.	few	TRBJ1-2	CAWSVDRYGYTF	TGTGCCTGGAGTGTCGACAGATATGGCTACACCTTC
TRBV19	TRBD1	.	TRBJ1-6	CASSKGQGSYNSPLHF	TGTGCCAGTAGTAAGGGACAGGGGTCCTATAATTCACCCCTCCACTTT
TRBV12-3/TRBV12-4	TRBD1	.	TRBJ1-1	CASGRDRNTEAFF	TGTGCCAGCGGGCGGGACAGGAACACTGAAGCTTTCTTT
TRBV19	.	.	TRBJ1-5	CASTTRQVRTQPQHF	TGTGCCAGTACCACACGACAGGTTCGAACTCAGCCCCAGCATTTT
TRBV7-6	.	few	TRBJ1-1	CASSLEGKDTEAFF	TGTGCCAGCAGCTTAGAGGGGAAGGACACTGAAGCTTTCTTT
TRBV7-9	TRBD1	.	TRBJ1-5	CASSPQTGEDQPQHF	TGTGCCAGCAGCCCACAGACAGGGGAAGATCAGCCCCAGCATTTT
TRBV5-1	TRBD1	.	TRBJ2-7	CASSLAGTDYEQYF	TGCGCCAGCAGCTTGGCCGGGACAGATTACGAGCAGTACTTC
TRBV12-5	.	.	TRBJ1-1	CASGLRTGTEAFF	TGTGCTAGTGGTTTGCGGACGGGGACAGAAGCTTTCTTT
TRBV7-9	.	.	TRBJ2-2	CASSLYRGGTGELFF	TGTGCCAGCAGCTTGTACAGGGGGGGCACCGGGGAGCTGTTTTTT
TRBV27	.	.	TRBJ2-7	CASSALEAAAYEQYF	TGTGCCAGCAGTGCCTTGGAGGCGGCGGCGTACGAGCAGTACTTC
TRBV5-1	TRBD1	.	TRBJ1-3	CASSLGGGEPPGNTIYF	TGCGCCAGCAGCCTGGGAGGGGGCGAGCCCCCTGGAAACACCATATATTTT
TRBV18	.	.	TRBJ1-5	CASSVAGDQPQHF	TGTGCCAGCTCAGTCGCAGGGGATCAGCCCCAGCATTTT